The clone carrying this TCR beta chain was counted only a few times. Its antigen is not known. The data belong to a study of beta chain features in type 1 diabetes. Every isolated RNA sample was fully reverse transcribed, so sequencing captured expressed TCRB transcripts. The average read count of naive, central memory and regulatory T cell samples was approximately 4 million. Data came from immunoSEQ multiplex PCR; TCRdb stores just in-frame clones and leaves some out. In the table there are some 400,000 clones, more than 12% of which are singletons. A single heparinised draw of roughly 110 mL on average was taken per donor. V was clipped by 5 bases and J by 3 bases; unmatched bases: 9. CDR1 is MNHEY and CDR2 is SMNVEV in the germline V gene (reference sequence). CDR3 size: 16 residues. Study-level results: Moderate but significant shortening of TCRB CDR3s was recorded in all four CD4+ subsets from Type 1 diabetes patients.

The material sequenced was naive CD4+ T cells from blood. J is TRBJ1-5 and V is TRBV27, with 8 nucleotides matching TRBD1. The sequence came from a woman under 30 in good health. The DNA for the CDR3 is TGTGCCAGCAGTCTACTAGGACAGGGCAACAATCAGCCCCAGCATTTT. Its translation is CASSLLGQGNNQPQHF.